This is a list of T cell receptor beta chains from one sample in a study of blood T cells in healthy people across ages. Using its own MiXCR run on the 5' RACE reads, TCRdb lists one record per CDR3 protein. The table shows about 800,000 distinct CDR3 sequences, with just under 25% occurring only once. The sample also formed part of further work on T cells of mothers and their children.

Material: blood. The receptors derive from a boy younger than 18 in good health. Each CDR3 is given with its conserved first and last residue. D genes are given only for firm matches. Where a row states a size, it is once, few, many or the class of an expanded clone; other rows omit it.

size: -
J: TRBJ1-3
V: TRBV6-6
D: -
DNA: TGTGCCAGCAGTCCAGACCGACGAAACACCATATATTTT
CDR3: CASSPDRRNTIYF

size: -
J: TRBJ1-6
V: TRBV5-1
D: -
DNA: TGCGCCAGCAGCTTGGGAACAAGGGATTCACCCCTCCACTTT
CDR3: CASSLGTRDSPLHF

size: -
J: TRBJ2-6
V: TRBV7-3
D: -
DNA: TGTGCCAGCAGCTTAGATGGCAGGGTTACTTCTGGGGCCAACGTCCTGACTTTC
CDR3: CASSLDGRVTSGANVLTF

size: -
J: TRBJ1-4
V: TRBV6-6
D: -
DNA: TGTGCCAGCAGTTACGATCCAGCCTCCGAAAAACTGTTTTTT
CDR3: CASSYDPASEKLFF

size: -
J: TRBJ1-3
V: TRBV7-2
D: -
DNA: TGTGCCAGCAGCTCACAGGGAATTGGAAACACCATATATTTT
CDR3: CASSSQGIGNTIYF

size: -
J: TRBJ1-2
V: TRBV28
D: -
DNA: TGTGCCAGCATCAAGACAGGCTCCACCGGATATGGCTACACCTTC
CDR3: CASIKTGSTGYGYTF

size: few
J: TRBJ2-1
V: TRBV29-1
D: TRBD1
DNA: TGCAGCGTTGAATACGAGTGGACAGGCCAGCAGTTCTTC
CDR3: CSVEYEWTGQQFF

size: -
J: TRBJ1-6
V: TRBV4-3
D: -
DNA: TGCGCCAGCAGCCAATCGGCCCAGGGCTATAATTCACCCCTCCACTTT
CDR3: CASSQSAQGYNSPLHF

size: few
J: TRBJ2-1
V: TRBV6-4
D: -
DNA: TGTGCCAGCAGTGAAGTAGCGGAAGACAATGAGCAGTTCTTC
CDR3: CASSEVAEDNEQFF

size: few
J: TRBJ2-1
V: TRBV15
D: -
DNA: TGTGCCACCAGCAGAAACGCCGCTAGCTCCTACAATGAGCAGTTCTTC
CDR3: CATSRNAASSYNEQFF

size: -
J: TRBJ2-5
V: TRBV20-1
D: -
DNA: TGCAGTGCTGGAATAGCGCAATTCTACGAGCAATACTTC
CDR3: CSAGIAQFYEQYF

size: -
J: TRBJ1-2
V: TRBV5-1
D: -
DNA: TGCGCCAGCAGTGGTGGTGACAAGGCCTATGGCTACACCTTC
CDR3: CASSGGDKAYGYTF

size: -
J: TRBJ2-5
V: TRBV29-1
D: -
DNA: TGCAGCGTTGAAGAGGACATCTCCTACGGGCAGTACTTC
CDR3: CSVEEDISYGQYF

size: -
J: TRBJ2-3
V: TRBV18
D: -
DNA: TGTGCCAGCTCACCTCTACTAGATGCGGATACGCAGTATTTT
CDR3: CASSPLLDADTQYF

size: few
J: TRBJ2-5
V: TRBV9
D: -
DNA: TGTGCCAGCAGCGTCCAGGCCGCGCAAGAGACCCAGTACTTC
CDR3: CASSVQAAQETQYF

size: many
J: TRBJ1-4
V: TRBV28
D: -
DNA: TGTGCCAGCAGCCGACCCTTCGGGAGGAGTGAAAAACTGTTTTTT
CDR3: CASSRPFGRSEKLFF

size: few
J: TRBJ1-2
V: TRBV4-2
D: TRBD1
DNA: TGTGCCAGCAGCCAAGATGACAGGGGGGCTCGCGGCTACACCTTC
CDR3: CASSQDDRGARGYTF

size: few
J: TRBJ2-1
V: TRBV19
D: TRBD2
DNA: TGTGCCAGTAGTAGCCTAGCGGCTCCCTACAATGAGCAGTTCTTC
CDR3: CASSSLAAPYNEQFF

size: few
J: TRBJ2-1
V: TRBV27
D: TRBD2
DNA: TGTGCCAGCAGTTCTTTTATAAGCGGGAGGGCCTACAATGAGCAGTTCTTC
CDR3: CASSSFISGRAYNEQFF

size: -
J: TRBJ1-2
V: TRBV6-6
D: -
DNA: TGTGCCAGCAGTTACTCGAGGGATGGCTACACCTTC
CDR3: CASSYSRDGYTF

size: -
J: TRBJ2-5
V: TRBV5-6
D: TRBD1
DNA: TGTGCCAGCAGCTTCTTGGACAGGGGCCAAGAGACCCAGTACTTC
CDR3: CASSFLDRGQETQYF

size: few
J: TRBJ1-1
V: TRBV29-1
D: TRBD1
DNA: TGCAGCGTTGCGGGACAGGGGGGGACTGAAGCTTTCTTT
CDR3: CSVAGQGGTEAFF

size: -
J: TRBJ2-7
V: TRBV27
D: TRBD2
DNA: TGTGCCAGCAGCCGAGGGACTAGCGGGAGTGTGAGATCCGAGCAGTACTTC
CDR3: CASSRGTSGSVRSEQYF

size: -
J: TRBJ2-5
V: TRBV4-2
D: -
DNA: TGTACCAGCAGTGAACGACTGGCCCCAGAGACCCAGTACTTC
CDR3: CTSSERLAPETQYF

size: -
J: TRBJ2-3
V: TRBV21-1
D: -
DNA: TGTGCCAGCAGCAAAGTGGCGCGGCAGGTCGATACGCAGTATTTT
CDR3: CASSKVARQVDTQYF

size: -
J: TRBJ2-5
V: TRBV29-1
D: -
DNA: TGCAGCGTTGAAGACGGGTATAGTTACCTGCAAGAGGAGACCCAGTACTTC
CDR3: CSVEDGYSYLQEETQYF

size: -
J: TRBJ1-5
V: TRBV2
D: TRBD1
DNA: TGTGCCAGCAGCGGCGGACAGGGGAAGAATCAGCCCCAGCATTTT
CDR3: CASSGGQGKNQPQHF

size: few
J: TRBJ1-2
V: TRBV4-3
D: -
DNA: TGCGCCAGCAGCCAAGATTTGGGATTCTATGGTTACACCTTC
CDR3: CASSQDLGFYGYTF

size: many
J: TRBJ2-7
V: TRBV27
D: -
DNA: TGTGCCAGCAGCTTAGGGCACTCCTACGAGCAGTACTTC
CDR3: CASSLGHSYEQYF

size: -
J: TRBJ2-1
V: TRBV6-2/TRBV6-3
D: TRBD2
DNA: TGTGCCAGCAGTCCACTCCCGGCTAGCGGGGACGATGAGCAGTTCTTC
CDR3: CASSPLPASGDDEQFF

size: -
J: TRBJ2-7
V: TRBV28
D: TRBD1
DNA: TGTGCCAGCAGCAAAGGTGGGACAGGCTCTAACGAGCAGTACTTC
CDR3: CASSKGGTGSNEQYF

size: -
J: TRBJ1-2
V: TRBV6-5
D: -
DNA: TGTGCCAGCAGTTACTCATGGCAGGGGAACTATGGCTACACCTTC
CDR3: CASSYSWQGNYGYTF

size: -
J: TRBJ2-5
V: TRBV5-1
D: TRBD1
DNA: TGCGCCAGCAGCCCCGATCCGGGACAGGGAAGAGAGACCCAGTACTTC
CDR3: CASSPDPGQGRETQYF

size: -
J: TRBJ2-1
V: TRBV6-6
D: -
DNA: TGTGCCGGCAGTCCCGGGACTTCGTACAATGAGCAGTTCTTC
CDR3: CAGSPGTSYNEQFF

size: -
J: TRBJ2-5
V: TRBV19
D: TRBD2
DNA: TGTGCCAGTATGACCATAGCGGGAGCAGGGGAGACCCAGTACTTC
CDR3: CASMTIAGAGETQYF

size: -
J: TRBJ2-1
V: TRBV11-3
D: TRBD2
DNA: TGTGCCAGCAGCTTAGATGGGAGCGGGGATGAGCAGTTCTTC
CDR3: CASSLDGSGDEQFF

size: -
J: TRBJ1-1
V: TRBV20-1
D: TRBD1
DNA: TGCAGTGCTGGGAGGGACAGTAGGAGCACTGAAGCTTTCTTT
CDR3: CSAGRDSRSTEAFF

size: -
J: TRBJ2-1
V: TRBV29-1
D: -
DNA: TGCAGCGTTAGCACTTACTCCTACAATGAGCAGTTCTTC
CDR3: CSVSTYSYNEQFF

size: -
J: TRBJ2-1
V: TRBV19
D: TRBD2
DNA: TGTGCCAGTAGTATTGCAGCGGGGAAGCAGTTCTTC
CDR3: CASSIAAGKQFF

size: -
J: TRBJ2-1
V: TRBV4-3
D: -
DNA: TGCGCCAGCAGCCAAGATTGGTTGCGACGCGGTAACAATGAGCAGTTCTTC
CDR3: CASSQDWLRRGNNEQFF

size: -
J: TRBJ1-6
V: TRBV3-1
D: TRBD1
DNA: TGTGCCAGCAGCCGAAGTGGGGGACAGAAAAATTCACCCCTCCACTTT
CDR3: CASSRSGGQKNSPLHF

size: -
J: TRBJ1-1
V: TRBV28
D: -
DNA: TGTGCCAGCAGGGGGACGCAGGGGACTGAAGCTTTCTTT
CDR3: CASRGTQGTEAFF

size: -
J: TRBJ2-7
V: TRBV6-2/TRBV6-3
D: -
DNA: TGTGCCAGCAGTTACGCCTTCTACGAGCAGTACTTC
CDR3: CASSYAFYEQYF

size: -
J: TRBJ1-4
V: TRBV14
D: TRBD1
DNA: TGTGCCAGCAGCCAAGGACAGGGGCCTGAAAAACTGTTTTTT
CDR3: CASSQGQGPEKLFF

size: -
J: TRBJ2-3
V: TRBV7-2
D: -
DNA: TGTGCCAGCAGCCAACAGGGAAGTAAAGATACGCAGTATTTT
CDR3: CASSQQGSKDTQYF

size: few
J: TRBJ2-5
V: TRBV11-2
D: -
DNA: TGTGCCAGCAGCCCTCCAATACGGGGGGCCCAGCAGTACTTC
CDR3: CASSPPIRGAQQYF